This T cell receptor (beta chain) was identified during a study of T-cell reconstitution after alpha-beta-depleted transplantation in children. Germline loops: CDR1 SGHRS, CDR2 YFSETQ. This CDR3 has 14 amino acids. J lost 7 bases, V lost 3 bases, and 7 bases had no gene match. As it was prepared, the TCRbeta library received unique molecular identifiers. A single record per CDR3 protein comes from TCRdb applying MiXCR to the PCR reads. The sample consists of over 150,000 distinct CDR3 sequences, approximately 6.6% of them appearing once. The material was PBMCs from the stem cell graft donor, obtained from the stem cell graft. The receptor comes from a human donor who donated a stem cell graft to a child with Wiskott-Aldrich syndrome. The chain carries TRBV5-1 and TRBJ1-2, with 9 bases lining up with TRBD1. In DNA, the CDR3 is TGCGCCAGCAGCTCGGGACAGGGAAGCTCTGGCTACACCTTC. This gives the protein CASSSGQGSSGYTF.